The 6 T cell receptor beta chains below were found in one sample sequenced in a study of beta chain features in type 1 diabetes. Isolated RNA was reverse transcribed in full, so expressed TCRB transcripts were sequenced. Using immunoSEQ multiplex PCR, the repertoire was profiled, and TCRdb retains in-frame clones only, with some absent. The data show 120,000 to 150,000 clones, 6.9% seen once. Sequences were obtained from central memory CD4+ T cells from blood. The receptors here all came from a woman in her twenties or thirties in good health.

The CDR3 is CASSPRAGQGWETQYF. The DNA of the CDR3 is TGTGCCAGCAGCCCCAGGGCGGGACAGGGGTGGGAGACCCAGTACTTC. The chain has TRBV7-2 and TRBJ2-5, with 10 bases lining up with TRBD1. The ends lost 5 bases at V and 5 bases at J; junction bases unmatched: 11. Germline CDR1 and CDR2: SGHTA and FQGNSA. The length of the CDR3 is 16 residues.

The V call is TRBV7-2, the J call TRBJ2-2; 9 positions match TRBD2. The V and J ends lost 7 bases and 9 bases, in that order; junction bases with no gene match: 12. The CDR3 runs to 15 residues. Germline values: CDR1 SGHTA, CDR2 FQGNSA. The CDR3 DNA reads TGTGCCAGCACCCTGGGCGGAGCGGGAGGTTGGGAGCTGTTTTTT. It yields the protein CASTLGGAGGWELFF.

The table lists this clone with a few counts. This chain connects TRBV4-3 to TRBJ2-7; TRBD2 aligns across 7 bases. The CDR3 spans 16 residues. The junction had 7 bases not matched to a gene; V was cut back by 0 bases and J by 2 bases. Germline V gives CDR1 LGHNA, CDR2 YSLEER. The CDR3 coding sequence is TGCGCCAGCAGCCAAGAATCGCGGGGAGGGGCCTACGAGCAGTACTTC. Its translation: CASSQESRGGAYEQYF.

This chain connects TRBV5-4 to TRBJ2-1, with TRBD2 matching 10 bases. V shed 0 bases and J 7 bases; nucleotides not matched to a gene: 10. Per the germline V gene, CDR1 is SGHNT and CDR2 is YYREEE (reference sequence). The CDR3 consists of 17 residues. Here the CDR3 DNA reads TGTGCCAGCAGCTTGGCAAAATCCCTAGCGGGAGAGAATGAGCAGTTCTTC. Protein product: CASSLAKSLAGENEQFF.

This clone occurred a few times. The chain is built from TRBV28 and TRBJ2-2, with a possible D match to TRBD1 (5 bases). V was cut by 8 bases and J by 5 bases, with 12 bases left in between. The CDR3 sequence is 13 residues long. Germline V CDR1 and CDR2: MDHEN, SYDVKM. CDR3: CASAAQGTGELFF. The CDR3 DNA sequence: TGTGCCAGCGCCGCCCAGGGTACCGGGGAGCTGTTTTTT.

This clone was seen repeatedly, ten times or more. The J gene is TRBJ2-1, the V gene TRBV4-3; 9 bases fit TRBD1. This CDR3 has 16 residues. Losses at the gene ends were 4 bases for V and 7 bases for J; bases not matched to a gene: 11. Germline assignment: CDR1 LGHNA and CDR2 YSLEER. DNA of the CDR3: TGCGCCAGCAGCCTTTCCGGGACAGGGATAAAGAATGAGCAGTTCTTC. Its translation: CASSLSGTGIKNEQFF.